This record looks at one TCR beta chain sequence and its context. These data come from a study of OX40 agonist ivuxolimab in advanced cancers. Data came from immunoSEQ multiplex PCR; TCRdb stores just in-frame clones and leaves some out. The sample has under 65,000 clones; approximately 91% are singletons. V was shortened by 6 bases and J by 7 bases, with 12 bases between the two germline ends. CDR1 and CDR2 (germline): MNHEY, SVGAGI. CDR3 length equals 12 residues. The V and J genes are TRBV6-5 and TRBJ1-2; TRBD1 might be the D (6 bases). Sample: CD4+ or CD8+ T cells sorted from blood, taken in a trial of the OX40 agonist ivuxolimab. This TCR was recovered from an adult with an advanced solid tumor such as melanoma, head and neck, liver or kidney cancer. Here the CDR3 DNA reads TGTGCCAGCAGACAGGGATTGTCTGGCTACACCTTC. It translates to CASRQGLSGYTF.